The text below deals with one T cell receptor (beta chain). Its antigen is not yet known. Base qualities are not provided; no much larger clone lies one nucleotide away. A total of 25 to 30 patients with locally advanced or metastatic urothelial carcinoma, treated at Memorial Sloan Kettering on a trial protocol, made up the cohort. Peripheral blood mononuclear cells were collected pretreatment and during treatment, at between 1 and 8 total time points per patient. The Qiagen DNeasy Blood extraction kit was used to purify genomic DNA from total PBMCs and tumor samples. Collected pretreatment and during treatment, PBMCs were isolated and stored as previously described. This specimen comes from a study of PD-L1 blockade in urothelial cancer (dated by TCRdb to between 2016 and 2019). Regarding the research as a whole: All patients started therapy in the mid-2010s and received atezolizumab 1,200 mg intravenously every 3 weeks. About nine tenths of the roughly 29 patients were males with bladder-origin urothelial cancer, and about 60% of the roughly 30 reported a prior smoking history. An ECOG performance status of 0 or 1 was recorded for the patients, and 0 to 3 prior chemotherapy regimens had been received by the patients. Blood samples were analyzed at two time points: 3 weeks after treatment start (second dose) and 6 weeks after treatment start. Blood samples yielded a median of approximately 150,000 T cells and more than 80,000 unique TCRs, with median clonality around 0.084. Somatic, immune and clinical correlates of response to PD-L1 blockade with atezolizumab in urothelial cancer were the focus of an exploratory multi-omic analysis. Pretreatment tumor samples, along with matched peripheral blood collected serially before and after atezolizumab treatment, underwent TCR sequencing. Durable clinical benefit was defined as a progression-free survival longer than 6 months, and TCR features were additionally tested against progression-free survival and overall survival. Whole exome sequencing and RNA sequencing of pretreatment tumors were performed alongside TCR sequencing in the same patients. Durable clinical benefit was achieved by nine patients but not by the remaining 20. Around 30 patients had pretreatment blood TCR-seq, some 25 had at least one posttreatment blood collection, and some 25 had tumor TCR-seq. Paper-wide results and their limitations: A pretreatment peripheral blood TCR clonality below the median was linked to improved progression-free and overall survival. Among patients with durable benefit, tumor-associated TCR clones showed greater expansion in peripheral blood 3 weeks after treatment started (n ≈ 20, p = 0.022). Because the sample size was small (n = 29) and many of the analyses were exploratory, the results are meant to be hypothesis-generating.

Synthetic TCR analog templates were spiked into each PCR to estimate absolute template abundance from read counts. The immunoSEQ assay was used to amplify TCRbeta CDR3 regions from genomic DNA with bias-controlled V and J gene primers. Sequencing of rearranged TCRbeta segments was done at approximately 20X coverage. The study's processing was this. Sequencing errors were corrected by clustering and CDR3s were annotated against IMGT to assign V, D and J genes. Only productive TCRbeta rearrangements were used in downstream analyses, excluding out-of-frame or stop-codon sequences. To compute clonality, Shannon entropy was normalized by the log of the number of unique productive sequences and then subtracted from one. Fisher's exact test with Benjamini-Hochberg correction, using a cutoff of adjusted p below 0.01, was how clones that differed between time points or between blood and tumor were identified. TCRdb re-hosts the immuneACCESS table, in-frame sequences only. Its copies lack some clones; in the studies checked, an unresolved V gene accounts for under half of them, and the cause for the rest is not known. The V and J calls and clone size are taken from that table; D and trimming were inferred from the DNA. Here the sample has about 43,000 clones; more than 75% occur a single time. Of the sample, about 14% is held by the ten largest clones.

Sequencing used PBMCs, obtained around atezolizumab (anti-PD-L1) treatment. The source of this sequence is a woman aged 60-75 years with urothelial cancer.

The base sequence is TGTGCCAGCAGTCCACAGGGGGCGGCTTCGGGCTACACCTTC. The translation is CASSPQGAASGYTF. In this chain, TRBV6-5 is recombined with TRBJ1-2; 9 nucleotides in the junction match TRBD1. The CDR3 runs 14 residues from the cysteine to the phenylalanine. CDR3 DNA only is kept here, 42 bases in frame from base 1. Relative to germline, V is missing 5 bases and J is missing 8 bases, with 9 bases of the junction outside any gene match. From the germline V gene, CDR1 is MNHEY and CDR2 is SVGAGI.